These T cell receptor beta chains were read from a single sample in a study of blood T cell repertoires in COVID-19. Here immunoSEQ multiplex PCR was the method, and the copy in TCRdb shows in-frame clones only, minus some. The repertoire has fewer than 300,000 clones, approximately 84% of them found once; the top ten carry over 1.1%. Sequencing input: peripheral blood. The receptors here all came from a human donor with COVID-19, enrolled during active disease. The donor label of this sample is uncertain. The CDR3 runs from the conserved cysteine through the conserved F or W.

j_call v_call cdr3_aa
TRBJ1-2 TRBV23-1 CASKEGDGYGYTF
TRBJ2-7 TRBV30 CAWSWEGRVGEQYF
TRBJ2-6 TRBV28 CASSAVPGAGANVLTF
TRBJ2-2 TRBV19 CASSLRLAGEPGELFF
TRBJ2-7 TRBV6-2/TRBV6-3 CASRRDRGYEQYF
TRBJ2-7 TRBV27 CASSRLRGTGSYEQYF
TRBJ2-2 TRBV27 CASSFRQESTGELFF
TRBJ2-2 TRBV4-1 CASSQATPPVNLWSGGELFF
TRBJ2-7 TRBV5-1 CANSLGQGGLNEQYF
TRBJ1-5 TRBV30 CAWRDRGYSNQPQHF
TRBJ1-2 TRBV11-2 CASSPGGGLIGYTF
TRBJ2-7 TRBV7-7 CASSFDRGNEQYF
TRBJ1-5 TRBV30 CAWSARTGDYNQPQHF
TRBJ2-1 TRBV29-1 CSPGTSGSNEQFF
TRBJ1-5 TRBV27 CASKVLGGNQPQHF
TRBJ2-3 TRBV28 CASSFFSGMGTDTQYF
TRBJ2-7 TRBV30 CAWSWQGNEQYF
TRBJ2-7 TRBV9 CASSVTGTRVSYEQYF
TRBJ2-2 TRBV2 CASKLGQGNTGELFF
TRBJ2-2 TRBV3-1/TRBV3-2 CASSQVIGELFF
TRBJ2-5 TRBV5-5 CASSPGTLQETQYF
TRBJ2-7 TRBV5-1 CASSPSGGSVYEQYF
TRBJ2-2 TRBV11-2 CASSANGGELFF
TRBJ2-2 TRBV19 CASSISAGELFF
TRBJ2-7 TRBV7-9 CASSLGQGFVDEQYF
TRBJ1-2 TRBV6-5 CASSRDTANYGYTF
TRBJ1-4 TRBV30 CAWRGGQSNEKLFF
TRBJ2-4 TRBV7-3 CASSLQGQGNIQYF
TRBJ2-1 TRBV5-1 CASSLGLYTYNEQFF
TRBJ1-5 TRBV3-1/TRBV3-2 CASSPGTVYSNQPQHF
TRBJ2-1 TRBV15 CATSGRMASAYNEQFF
TRBJ2-1 TRBV7-9 CASSLASPDRVRNNEQFF
TRBJ1-6 TRBV28 CASSPNREPLHF
TRBJ1-3 TRBV5-1 CASRPGQTFSGNTIYF
TRBJ1-6 TRBV28 CASSYGVRAPLHF
TRBJ2-7 TRBV6-5 CASRLAGGYEQYF
TRBJ2-1 TRBV28 CASSPLGSGDAYNEQFF
TRBJ1-2 TRBV5-6 CASSLVGRTGDGGYTF
TRBJ1-6 TRBV6-5 CASSQGGTDGSPLHF
TRBJ1-4 TRBV6-5 CASRKTGGGSEKLFF
TRBJ1-1 TRBV6-6 CASSYMTGGKTEAFF
TRBJ1-5 TRBV30 CAWSTRDIWGPSASQPQHF
TRBJ2-5 TRBV18 CASSPPQGGETQYF
TRBJ2-5 TRBV2 CASSPRTSGSSLETQYF
TRBJ1-4 TRBV28 CASSSPTGRNEKLFF
TRBJ2-1 TRBV6-2/TRBV6-3 CASSYSGTSPTSSYNEQFF
TRBJ1-6 TRBV6-5 CASSRTAYNSPLHF